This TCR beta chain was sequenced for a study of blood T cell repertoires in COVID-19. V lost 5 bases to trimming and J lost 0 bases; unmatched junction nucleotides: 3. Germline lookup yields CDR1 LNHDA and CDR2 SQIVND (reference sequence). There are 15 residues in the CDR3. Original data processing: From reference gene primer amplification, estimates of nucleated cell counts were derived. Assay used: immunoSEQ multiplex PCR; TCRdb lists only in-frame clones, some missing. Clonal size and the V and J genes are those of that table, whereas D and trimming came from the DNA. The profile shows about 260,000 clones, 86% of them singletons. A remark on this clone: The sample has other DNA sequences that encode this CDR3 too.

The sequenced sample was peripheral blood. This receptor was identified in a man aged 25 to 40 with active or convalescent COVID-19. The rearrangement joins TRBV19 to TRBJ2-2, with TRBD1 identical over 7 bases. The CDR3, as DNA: TGTGCCAGTAGTGTGACAGGGTCGAACACCGGGGAGCTGTTTTTT. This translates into CASSVTGSNTGELFF.